The rows below give T cell receptor beta chains drawn from one sample of a study of T cells in Graves' hyperthyroidism and ophthalmopathy. TCRdb recomputed calls from the multiplex PCR reads with MiXCR, one row per CDR3 protein. Here the sample spans some 200,000 distinct CDR3 sequences, roughly a sixth being singletons. Source material: blood. All receptors derive from a woman aged 45-59 years with Graves' hyperthyroidism. CDR3s include the opening cysteine and the closing phenylalanine or tryptophan. Fields, in order: V gene, clone size, CDR3 length, D gene, J gene, CDR3 protein, CDR3 DNA. A D gene is named only where the DNA matches it firmly. For some rows the clone size is stated as once, few or many, or as a class when expanded; others skip it.

>TRBV19|many|17|TRBD2|TRBJ2-1
CASSLDPRAGSYNEQFF
TGTGCCAGTAGTCTAGACCCCCGAGCGGGATCCTACAATGAGCAGTTCTTC
>TRBV6-1|many|14|-|TRBJ2-1
CATRRGSSYNEQFF
TGTGCCACCCGGAGGGGGAGCTCCTACAATGAGCAGTTCTTC
>TRBV28|-|16|-|TRBJ1-1
CASSLGVAGANTEAFF
TGTGCCAGCAGTTTAGGGGTAGCCGGGGCGAACACTGAAGCTTTCTTT
>TRBV11-3|many|16|TRBD2|TRBJ2-6
CASSHWTSSGANVLTF
TGTGCCAGCAGCCATTGGACTAGCTCTGGGGCCAACGTCCTGACTTTC
>TRBV6-1|-|15|TRBD2|TRBJ2-1
CASSRRTSALNEQFF
TGTGCCAGCAGTCGCCGCACTAGCGCCCTCAATGAGCAGTTCTTC
>TRBV28|many|12|-|TRBJ1-1
CASMTGLSEAFF
TGTGCCAGCATGACGGGGCTTTCTGAAGCTTTCTTT
>TRBV24-1|few|17|TRBD1|TRBJ1-2
CATSAGTGETRRYGYTF
TGTGCCACCAGTGCGGGGACAGGGGAAACAAGGAGGTATGGCTACACCTTC
>TRBV28|-|15|TRBD2|TRBJ2-1
CASSRGLAGGHEQFF
TGTGCCAGCAGCCGGGGACTAGCGGGAGGGCATGAGCAGTTCTTC
>TRBV20-1|-|16|TRBD1|TRBJ2-2
CSARDGTGGVYGELFF
TGCAGTGCTAGAGATGGGACAGGGGGCGTTTACGGGGAGCTGTTTTTT
>TRBV20-1|few|13|-|TRBJ1-5
CSARAGGREPQHF
TGCAGTGCTAGAGCGGGGGGCCGGGAGCCCCAGCATTTT
>TRBV30|few|12|-|TRBJ1-1
CAWNDVGGSAFF
TGTGCCTGGAACGACGTAGGGGGGTCGGCTTTCTTT
>TRBV7-9|few|15|-|TRBJ2-5
CASSLTTGSYETQYF
TGTGCCAGCAGCTTAACGACAGGATCTTATGAGACCCAGTACTTC
>TRBV29-1|many|14|TRBD2|TRBJ2-7
CSVGVGGRADEQYF
TGCAGCGTTGGGGTTGGCGGGAGGGCGGACGAGCAGTACTTC